This T cell receptor beta chain was retrieved from a study of OX40 agonist ivuxolimab in advanced cancers. The study in broad terms: Ivuxolimab was a fully human IgG2 agonistic monoclonal antibody targeting the costimulatory receptor OX40 (CD134). Among the 52 dose-escalation patients, about 20 had hepatocellular carcinoma, roughly 15 melanoma, 9 renal cell carcinoma and 9 head and neck cancer. Peripheral TCRbeta sequencing aimed to test whether ivuxolimab altered TCR sequence diversity and caused clonal T-cell expansion. In the dose-escalation cohort, around 80% of patients were male, and the mean age was approximately 60 years with a range of roughly 20 to 85. Intravenous ivuxolimab was administered to patients every 2 weeks at six dose levels: 0.01, 0.1, 0.3, 1.5, 3 and 10 mg/kg. Patients were allowed to have had prior anti-PD-1, anti-PD-L1 or anti-CTLA-4 therapy, and roughly 40% of the dose-escalation patients had previously received checkpoint inhibitors. The paper covers the monotherapy dose-escalation part of the phase I ivuxolimab trial, which included N of about 50 patients. Partial responses occurred in three dose-escalation patients: two with cutaneous melanoma and one with hepatocellular carcinoma. The paper's findings and limits, for the study overall: At doses of 0.1 to 3.0 mg/kg, clonal expansion of both CD4+ and CD8+ blood T cells was observed from baseline to week 6. The antigen specificity of the peripheral T cells that underwent clonal expansion was not determined. In partial responders in the 0.1-3.0 mg/kg groups, normalized peripheral clonal expansion was found to be among the lowest, especially among CD8+ T cells. After ivuxolimab, more expanded clones were found on average in CD8+ T cells than in CD4+ T cells. Low levels of normalized T-cell clonal expansion were also seen in some patients who did not respond.

Patients with a history of autoimmune disease or receiving systemic immunosuppression were excluded from the trial. Peripheral blood for TCR sequencing was drawn from every dose cohort at baseline, at cycle 4 day 1 and at cycle 7 day 1. Samples were obtained from an open-label, multicenter, first-in-human phase I dose-escalation trial of ivuxolimab. Adults with locally advanced or metastatic head and neck squamous cell, hepatocellular, melanoma or renal cell carcinoma were enrolled in the trial. Before TCR sequencing, CD4+ and CD8+ T cells were separately sorted from peripheral blood. As concerns this clone: The specificity of this receptor is unknown. Base qualities are missing; no much larger clone stands one base away.

For sequencing of the TCRbeta CDR3 region, genomic DNA was extracted from the sorted cells. The immunoSEQ Assay was used for sequencing of TCRbeta CDR3 regions. The immuneACCESS repertoire file appears here via TCRdb, limited to in-frame rearrangements. These files lack a portion of the clones; in checked studies, under half of the deficit traces to unresolved V genes, and the cause of the others is not known. This sample holds fewer than 30,000 clones; 88% were observed only once. The leading ten clones occupy about 20% of the sample. From a lookup of the germline V gene, CDR1 and CDR2 are MDHEN and SYDVKM. The CDR3 has 16 amino acids, counting the end cysteine and phenylalanine. Only the CDR3 DNA stays, 48 bases, in frame from base 1. Clipping removes 3 bases from V and 4 bases from J, with 4 as the unmatched junction base count.

The sequences come from CD4+ or CD8+ T cells sorted from blood, collected in a trial of the OX40 agonist ivuxolimab. The TCR sequence derives from an adult with an advanced solid tumor such as melanoma, head and neck, liver or kidney cancer. Recombination joined TRBV28 with TRBJ2-6, with 9 bases aligning to TRBD1. The bases read TGTGCCAGCAGTTTCAGGACAGGGGCCGGGGCCAACGTCCTGACTTTC. The translation is CASSFRTGAGANVLTF.